These T cell receptor beta chains were read from a single sample in a study of technical replicates of blood from several donors. The assay was immunoSEQ multiplex PCR, and TCRdb's table has in-frame clones only and misses some. This table has approximately 79,000 clones, over 90% appearing once. Specimen: T cells isolated from PBMCs. These receptors were taken from a human donor in good health. CDR3s include the opening cysteine and the closing phenylalanine or tryptophan. A D gene is named only where the DNA matches it firmly. The listing skips clone size in some rows; elsewhere it reads once, few, many or a size class.

clone size: NA; V gene: TRBV5-6; J gene: TRBJ1-5; D gene: NA; CDR3 protein: CASSLAQGYNQPQHF
clone size: NA; V gene: TRBV5-1; J gene: TRBJ2-5; D gene: TRBD1; CDR3 protein: CASSTGQDQETQYF
clone size: NA; V gene: TRBV29-1; J gene: TRBJ2-7; D gene: TRBD1; CDR3 protein: CSVEVWTGRSSYEQYF
clone size: NA; V gene: TRBV28; J gene: TRBJ2-2; D gene: TRBD2; CDR3 protein: CASSLSGGLAGVWNTGELFF
clone size: NA; V gene: TRBV6-1; J gene: TRBJ2-7; D gene: NA; CDR3 protein: CASIPLMGTTYEQYF
clone size: once; V gene: TRBV11-2; J gene: TRBJ1-2; D gene: NA; CDR3 protein: CASPSPGRASGWEGYTF
clone size: NA; V gene: TRBV7-9; J gene: TRBJ2-1; D gene: TRBD2; CDR3 protein: CASSPRTSGGNEQFF
clone size: NA; V gene: TRBV5-4; J gene: TRBJ1-1; D gene: NA; CDR3 protein: CASSFAGRTYTEAFF
clone size: NA; V gene: TRBV29-1; J gene: TRBJ2-5; D gene: NA; CDR3 protein: CSVGQRFMETQYF
clone size: NA; V gene: TRBV10-1; J gene: TRBJ1-2; D gene: NA; CDR3 protein: CASSSSANYGYTF
clone size: NA; V gene: TRBV4-1; J gene: TRBJ1-1; D gene: NA; CDR3 protein: CASSQTDTLNTEAFF
clone size: NA; V gene: TRBV19; J gene: TRBJ2-7; D gene: TRBD1; CDR3 protein: CASSMTGQGYHEQYF
clone size: NA; V gene: TRBV5-1; J gene: TRBJ2-5; D gene: NA; CDR3 protein: CASSLEDSRQETQYF
clone size: NA; V gene: TRBV7-9; J gene: TRBJ1-2; D gene: TRBD1; CDR3 protein: CASSLTGTGNGYTF
clone size: NA; V gene: TRBV21-1; J gene: TRBJ2-1; D gene: NA; CDR3 protein: CASRDRANEQFF
clone size: NA; V gene: TRBV19; J gene: TRBJ1-5; D gene: NA; CDR3 protein: CASRSDTAGIKRPQHF
clone size: NA; V gene: TRBV9; J gene: TRBJ2-5; D gene: TRBD2; CDR3 protein: CASSASGSGGPGTQYF
clone size: NA; V gene: TRBV5-1; J gene: TRBJ2-5; D gene: NA; CDR3 protein: CASSLFPVETQYF
clone size: NA; V gene: TRBV19; J gene: TRBJ1-3; D gene: NA; CDR3 protein: CASSWGAPNTIYF
clone size: NA; V gene: TRBV5-1; J gene: TRBJ2-2; D gene: NA; CDR3 protein: CASSLPGVNTGELFF
clone size: few; V gene: TRBV5-1; J gene: TRBJ2-7; D gene: TRBD1; CDR3 protein: CASSLGTGAYEQYF
clone size: NA; V gene: TRBV5-4; J gene: TRBJ2-5; D gene: TRBD1; CDR3 protein: CASGTGGTQTQYF
clone size: NA; V gene: TRBV4-1; J gene: TRBJ2-7; D gene: TRBD1; CDR3 protein: CASSLRDRSSYEQYF
clone size: NA; V gene: TRBV6-1; J gene: TRBJ2-7; D gene: NA; CDR3 protein: CASSEVFYEQYF
clone size: NA; V gene: TRBV4-1; J gene: TRBJ1-5; D gene: NA; CDR3 protein: CASSREQWQPQHF
clone size: NA; V gene: TRBV7-9; J gene: TRBJ1-4; D gene: TRBD1; CDR3 protein: CASGDSNEKLFF
clone size: few; V gene: TRBV14; J gene: TRBJ2-1; D gene: NA; CDR3 protein: CASSQDSAAQFF
clone size: NA; V gene: TRBV4-1; J gene: TRBJ1-2; D gene: NA; CDR3 protein: CASRWLLGGYTF
clone size: NA; V gene: TRBV14; J gene: TRBJ2-5; D gene: NA; CDR3 protein: CASSQEMSGVWETQYF
clone size: NA; V gene: TRBV6-1; J gene: TRBJ2-1; D gene: NA; CDR3 protein: CASLKGDSYNEQFF
clone size: NA; V gene: TRBV6-1; J gene: TRBJ1-4; D gene: TRBD1; CDR3 protein: CASSSQGINEKLFF
clone size: once; V gene: TRBV29-1; J gene: TRBJ1-5; D gene: NA; CDR3 protein: CSVGRIPGQRIQPQHF
clone size: NA; V gene: TRBV7-6; J gene: TRBJ2-1; D gene: TRBD1; CDR3 protein: CASSSRDRVHEQFF
clone size: once; V gene: TRBV7-9; J gene: TRBJ1-5; D gene: NA; CDR3 protein: CASSYNDQPQHF
clone size: NA; V gene: TRBV5-4; J gene: TRBJ1-2; D gene: TRBD1; CDR3 protein: CAILGQGAPPALSYGYTF
clone size: NA; V gene: TRBV7-2; J gene: TRBJ2-7; D gene: NA; CDR3 protein: CASSLRVRFYEQYF
clone size: NA; V gene: TRBV5-6; J gene: TRBJ2-3; D gene: TRBD2; CDR3 protein: CASSRGLAGVLGTDTQYF
clone size: NA; V gene: TRBV28; J gene: TRBJ2-3; D gene: NA; CDR3 protein: CASSDSGPGDTQYF
clone size: NA; V gene: TRBV7-9; J gene: TRBJ2-7; D gene: NA; CDR3 protein: CASSLTGYEQYF
clone size: NA; V gene: TRBV28; J gene: TRBJ2-7; D gene: TRBD1; CDR3 protein: CASSLFHGQGVEQYF
clone size: NA; V gene: TRBV4-1; J gene: TRBJ2-2; D gene: TRBD2; CDR3 protein: CASNSGITGELFF
clone size: once; V gene: TRBV5-4; J gene: TRBJ2-7; D gene: TRBD1; CDR3 protein: CASSLNRGFEQYF
clone size: NA; V gene: TRBV7-8; J gene: TRBJ2-3; D gene: NA; CDR3 protein: CASSLGPLAAPTDTQYF
clone size: NA; V gene: TRBV25-1; J gene: TRBJ2-1; D gene: NA; CDR3 protein: CASNPRWGAGGSNEQFF
clone size: NA; V gene: TRBV10-3; J gene: TRBJ2-7; D gene: TRBD1; CDR3 protein: CAISEGQGSYEQYF
clone size: NA; V gene: TRBV29-1; J gene: TRBJ2-6; D gene: TRBD1; CDR3 protein: CSAQFWGPGQGAAGANVLTF
clone size: NA; V gene: TRBV7-9; J gene: TRBJ1-5; D gene: NA; CDR3 protein: CASSTSGRGPQHF
clone size: NA; V gene: TRBV4-1; J gene: TRBJ1-1; D gene: TRBD1; CDR3 protein: CASSPLGVSTGLETEAFF
clone size: NA; V gene: TRBV4-1; J gene: TRBJ2-3; D gene: NA; CDR3 protein: CASSQVSWPQYF
clone size: NA; V gene: TRBV19; J gene: TRBJ2-7; D gene: TRBD1; CDR3 protein: CASGQVHEQYF
clone size: NA; V gene: TRBV2; J gene: TRBJ1-6; D gene: NA; CDR3 protein: CASSPGNSPLHF